This T cell receptor (beta chain) was observed in a study of PD-L1 blockade in urothelial cancer. Whole-study context: Blood analysis took place 3 weeks (second dose) and 6 weeks after treatment start. Study findings and constraints: A pretreatment blood TCR clonality that fell below the median predicted better progression-free and overall survival.

Repertoires were generated with immunoSEQ multiplex PCR, while TCRdb's copy carries only in-frame clones and drops some. The sample shows tens of thousands of clones, roughly four fifths of them seen only once. Comments on this clone: Its specificity is unknown.

This CDR3 region has 12 residues. V was pared by 6 bases and J by 10 bases, with 10 bases between. CDR1 is MNHNY, CDR2 SVGAGI, per germline (reference sequence). The J gene is TRBJ1-6, the V gene TRBV6-6; D call uncertain. The sequence derives from a man aged 55 to 70 with urothelial cancer. The sample here was PBMCs, taken around atezolizumab (anti-PD-L1) treatment. Written as DNA, the CDR3 is TGTGCCAGCAGAACCTATACCTCACCCCTCCACTTT. Translated: CASRTYTSPLHF.